Following are 26 T cell receptor beta chains from one sample sequenced in a study of naive and memory T cell subsets. Regarding treatment: skin biopsy from PPD injection site in Mantoux-positive individual. TCR cDNA received a 3' ligated oligonucleotide that carried a UMI. Ligated cDNA underwent four rounds of PCR with nested alpha and beta constant region primers and SP2. TCRdb re-analysed the UMI-ligation and nested PCR reads in MiXCR, keeping a single row per CDR3 protein. The data hold around 35,000 distinct CDR3 sequences, with roughly 11% observed a single time. The source material was skin, sampled from a tuberculin skin test site. The receptors here all came from an adult in good health.

This clonotype was counted at least ten times. J is TRBJ2-7 and V is TRBV20-1; D is possibly TRBD1 (6 bases). The CDR3 loop spans 16 amino acids. Trimming took off 6 bases at V and 3 bases at J, with 24 bases between the two ends. Germline V gives CDR1 DFQATT, CDR2 SNEGSKA (reference sequence). CDR3 coding DNA: TGCAGTGCCAGAAATCCGGTTCCTGGGGGCAACTACGAGCAGTACTTC. Its translation is CSARNPVPGGNYEQYF.

The CDR3 sequence: CASRLGQRSNTEAFF. The DNA for the CDR3 is TGTGCCAGCAGACTGGGACAGCGGTCTAACACTGAAGCTTTCTTT. V usage is TRBV27 and J usage is TRBJ1-1; TRBD1 aligns across 7 bases. The CDR3 sequence is 15 residues long. Trimming at V came to 6 bases and at J to 2 bases, leaving 9 bases not matched to a gene. CDR1 is MNHEY, CDR2 SMNVEV, per germline (reference sequence).

This clonotype occurred a few times. The CDR3 DNA sequence: TGTGCCAGCAGAAATAACGCCGGGACAGGGTACTACGAGCAGTACTTC. Amino acids: CASRNNAGTGYYEQYF. The genes are TRBV6-6 and TRBJ2-7; TRBD1 aligns across 9 bases. Trimming at V came to 6 bases and at J to 3 bases, leaving 12 bases not matched to a gene. The CDR3 totals 16 residues. The germline V gene has CDR1 MNHNY and CDR2 SVGAGI (reference sequence).

V gene TRBV28 combines with J gene TRBJ2-7; tentative D call: TRBD2 (5 bases). V lost 3 bases to trimming and J lost 0 bases, with 21 bases between them. The germline V gene has CDR1 MDHEN and CDR2 SYDVKM. CDR3 size: 18 residues. CDR3 DNA sequence: TGTGCCAGCAGTTTTTGGAGTTATCGGCGCGGGTTCTCCTACGAGCAGTACTTC. It encodes CASSFWSYRRGFSYEQYF.

This clonotype is categorized as medium-sized. The chain uses TRBV20-1 and TRBJ1-3; a possible D gene is TRBD1 (6 bases). Germline values: CDR1 DFQATT, CDR2 SNEGSKA (reference sequence). The CDR3 is made up of 16 amino acids. V dropped 2 bases and J dropped 2 bases, with 16 bases sitting between them. CDR3 protein: CSARLPGGPTGNTIYF. CDR3 nucleotides: TGCAGTGCTAGACTTCCTGGGGGGCCAACTGGAAACACCATATATTTT.

The chain employs TRBV10-3 and TRBJ1-5; 7 nucleotides match TRBD1. Looked up from germline, CDR1 is ENHRY and CDR2 is SYGVKD. The CDR3 is 15 residues long. With 6 bases clipped from V and 1 base from J, the junction kept 6 bases outside the gene matches. CDR3 protein: CAIREGALSNQPQHF. CDR3 DNA: TGTGCCATCAGGGAGGGGGCATTAAGCAATCAGCCCCAGCATTTT.

This clonotype was counted many times. The chain carries TRBV5-6 and TRBJ2-1; no definite D call. V was cut by 4 bases and J by 4 bases, with 6 bases left in between. The CDR3 has 12 amino acids. Germline CDR1 is SGHDT and CDR2 is YYEEEE. CDR3 sequence (DNA): TGTGCCAGCAGCGCCGGTTACAATGAGCAGTTCTTC. It specifies CASSAGYNEQFF.

This chain links TRBV11-2 with TRBJ1-1; TRBD1 agrees at 9 bases. The V segment lost 1 base and the J segment 0 bases; nucleotides outside the gene matches: 9. The germline gives CDR1 SGHAT, CDR2 FQNNGV. This CDR3 is built from 18 residues. The CDR3 DNA follows: TGTGCCAGCAGCTTAGGGGCCGGGACAGGGCTGGTGAACACTGAAGCTTTCTTT. The encoded protein is CASSLGAGTGLVNTEAFF.

Many counts were recorded for this clonotype. The chain links TRBV4-2 to TRBJ2-3; no firm D call. Per germline, CDR1 LGHNA and CDR2 YNFKEQ. Trimming pared 0 bases from V and 4 bases from J, leaving 8 bases between. The CDR3 spans 14 residues. In DNA, the CDR3 is TGTGCCAGCAGCCAAGACTCCCCGGCAGATACGCAGTATTTT. Translating it yields CASSQDSPADTQYF.

This clonotype was observed many times. The rearrangement links TRBV2 to TRBJ1-6; D is undetermined. Germline V lookup: CDR1 SNHLY, CDR2 FYNNEI. The V end was cut by 2 bases, the J end by 0 bases, with 8 bases between. This CDR3 comprises 16 residues. CDR3 sequence: CASSERASSYNSPLHF. CDR3 in DNA: TGTGCCAGCAGTGAACGTGCTAGCTCCTATAATTCACCCCTCCACTTT.

This clonotype has more than one count but fewer than ten. The rearrangement joins TRBV7-9 to TRBJ1-5; D not certain. Germline CDR1 is SEHNR and CDR2 is FQNEAQ (reference sequence). The CDR3 totals 13 residues. Trimming removed 4 bases from V and 3 bases from J, with 7 bases in between. This CDR3 reads CASSSRDNQPQHF. The CDR3 bases are TGTGCCAGCAGCTCCCGGGACAATCAGCCCCAGCATTTT.

The V gene is TRBV28, the J gene TRBJ1-5; weak D call: TRBD1 (5 bases). This CDR3 is built from 20 residues. Trimming pared 5 bases from V and 0 bases from J, leaving 26 bases between. Germline V gene lookup returns CDR1 MDHEN and CDR2 SYDVKM. CDR3 in amino acids: CASSRPPQIQGSYSNQPQHF. CDR3 nucleotide sequence: TGTGCCAGCAGTCGCCCCCCTCAAATTCAGGGTTCCTATAGCAATCAGCCCCAGCATTTT.

V gene TRBV4-1 combines with J gene TRBJ2-3, with D unresolved. CDR3 size: 15 residues. With 1 base removed from V and 5 bases from J, the gap between germline ends came to 13 bases. The germline gives CDR1 MGHRA, CDR2 YSYEKL. The CDR3 sequence is CASSQGPGVGDTQYF. CDR3 nucleotides: TGCGCCAGCAGCCAAGGGCCAGGTGTGGGAGATACGCAGTATTTT.

This clonotype came up many times. The chain couples TRBV29-1 to TRBJ2-7, with a tentative D call TRBD2 (5 bases). The CDR3 length is 13 residues. Deletions cut 6 bases from V and 0 bases from J, with 12 bases between. Germline V gives CDR1 SQVTM, CDR2 ANQGSEA. The CDR3 protein is CSVLLEGSYEQYF. CDR3 DNA: TGCAGCGTCCTACTAGAAGGCTCCTACGAGCAGTACTTC.

This clonotype was picked up many times. The chain is built from TRBV29-1 and TRBJ2-2, with 11 positions matching TRBD1. V was clipped by 8 bases and J by 5 bases; unmatched bases: 4. This CDR3 has 13 residues. CDR1 SQVTM and CDR2 ANQGSEA come from the germline V gene. CDR3 in amino acids: CSIGQGATGELFF. DNA for the CDR3: TGCAGCATCGGACAGGGGGCAACCGGGGAGCTGTTTTTT.

In this sample, this clonotype turned up many times. This chain joins TRBV29-1 and TRBJ1-5, with 7 bases aligning to TRBD1. The CDR3 length is 13 residues. The germline CDR1 and CDR2 sequences are SQVTM and ANQGSEA. V shed 5 bases, J shed 2 bases, and the junction held 3 bases outside the gene matches. The CDR3 spells CSVRDSGNQPQHF. The CDR3 DNA follows: TGCAGCGTTCGGGACAGTGGCAATCAGCCCCAGCATTTT.

A note on this clonotype: A much larger clone is a single base away; this may be a read error. The chain couples TRBV5-1 to TRBJ2-5; D not resolved. Per germline, CDR1 SGHRS and CDR2 YFSETQ. Trimming shortened V by 2 bases and J by 0 bases, and 2 bases separated the two germline ends. The CDR3 totals 12 residues. CDR3 DNA sequence: TGCGCCAGCAGCTTTTACCAAGAGACCCAGTACTTC. This codes for CASSFYQETQYF. Filled out from reference TRBV5-1 and TRBJ2-5, the complete variable domain reads KAGVTQTPRYLIKTRGQQVTLSCSPISGHRSVSWYQQTPGQGLQFLFEYFSETQRNKGNFPGRFSGRQFSNSRSEMNVSTLELGDSALYLCASSFYQETQYFGPGTRLLVL.

This clonotype was counted ten times or more. V and J are TRBV20-1 and TRBJ2-3, with 13 nucleotides matching TRBD2. The length of the CDR3 is 15 residues. CDR1 DFQATT and CDR2 SNEGSKA come from the germline V gene (reference sequence). J gave up 4 bases and V 6 bases, and 7 bases lay outside the gene matches. The CDR3 loop reads CSAVTSGRGADTQYF. CDR3 sequence (DNA): TGCAGTGCCGTCACTAGCGGGAGGGGTGCAGATACGCAGTATTTT.

The chain joins TRBV29-1 to TRBJ2-1; 11 bases agree with TRBD1. The V and J ends lost 4 bases and 5 bases, in that order; junction bases with no gene match: 7. Germline V gives CDR1 SQVTM, CDR2 ANQGSEA. CDR3 length: 15 amino acids. The DNA of the CDR3 is TGCAGCGTTGCCCGGGGGACAGGGGGTAACAATGAGCAGTTCTTC. As protein: CSVARGTGGNNEQFF.

This clonotype has only a few counts. J is TRBJ1-5 and V is TRBV28; TRBD1 is a possible D gene (6 bases). The CDR3 sequence is 15 residues long. The germline V gene has CDR1 MDHEN and CDR2 SYDVKM. Trimming removed 7 bases at V and 1 base at J, with 14 bases between. Here the CDR3 reads CASTSQGMSNQPQHF. DNA for the CDR3: TGTGCCAGCACCTCTCAGGGGATGAGCAATCAGCCCCAGCATTTT.

The table lists this clonotype with a few counts. CDR3 residues: CSALGRTSGFRYNEQFF. The CDR3 coding sequence is TGCAGTGCTCTTGGCAGGACTAGCGGGTTTAGATACAATGAGCAGTTCTTC. The V and J genes are TRBV20-1 and TRBJ2-1, with 11 nucleotides matching TRBD2. Unmatched junction bases numbered 13, after V lost 5 bases and J lost 4 bases. The CDR3 extends over 17 amino acids. Germline assignment: CDR1 DFQATT and CDR2 SNEGSKA (reference sequence).

This clonotype was counted a few times. The chain employs TRBV29-1 and TRBJ2-1, with 10 bases fitting TRBD2. The length of the CDR3 is 13 residues. CDR1 and CDR2 (germline): SQVTM, ANQGSEA. The V segment lost 5 bases and the J segment 9 bases; nucleotides outside the gene matches: 7. The CDR3 bases are TGCAGCGTTCGTAGCGGGGGGCTGGGTGAGCAGTTCTTC. The encoded protein is CSVRSGGLGEQFF.

This chain links TRBV11-3 with TRBJ2-7, with TRBD1 matching over 8 bases. CDR1 is SGHNT, CDR2 YENEEA, per germline. The CDR3 spans 12 residues. With V trimmed by 10 bases and J by 4 bases, 6 bases remained unmatched. The CDR3 is CAIRDRSYEQYF. The CDR3 coding sequence is TGTGCCATCCGGGACAGGAGTTACGAGCAGTACTTC.

CDR3 DNA sequence: TGCAGTGCTAGAGCGGGGACAGGGGGGACAGATACGCAGTATTTT. Residues: CSARAGTGGTDTQYF. V and J are TRBV20-1 and TRBJ2-3, with TRBD1 identical over 11 bases. The CDR3 is 15 amino acids. Looked up from germline, CDR1 is DFQATT and CDR2 is SNEGSKA (reference sequence). J lost 3 bases, V lost 1 base, and 3 bases had no gene match.

This clonotype has just a few counts. The chain is built from TRBV27 and TRBJ2-5; D remains unclear. The CDR3 is made up of 15 amino acids. The germline V gene encodes CDR1 MNHEY and CDR2 SMNVEV (reference sequence). V was pared by 1 base and J by 4 bases, with 13 bases between. CDR3 residues: CASSLYQARSETQYF. DNA for the CDR3: TGTGCCAGCAGTTTATATCAGGCTCGATCAGAGACCCAGTACTTC.

This clonotype showed up many times. This sequence joins TRBV10-2 and TRBJ1-6; D remains ambiguous. V was shortened by 0 bases and J by 9 bases, with 15 bases between the two germline ends. This CDR3 comprises 16 residues. Germline V gene lookup returns CDR1 WSHSY and CDR2 SAAADI. DNA of the CDR3: TGCGCCAGCAGTGAGTCCGCAGCCTCCGTCGGTTCACCCCTCCACTTT. This gives the protein CASSESAASVGSPLHF.